What follows are 4 T cell receptor beta chains derived from one specimen sequenced in a study of Graves' ophthalmopathy and Graves' hyperthyroidism. Amplification targeted the TCR beta CDR3 regions, with RNA transcripts as the source material. An opening RT-PCR round employed HTBI primers and preceded a second-round multiplex PCR. TCRdb itself ran the multiplex PCR reads through MiXCR, one entry per CDR3 protein. The repertoire consists of about 1.2 million distinct CDR3 sequences, with around a third occurring once and the leading ten covering roughly 10%. The specimen was peripheral blood or thyroid tissue (not recorded which). The receptors derive from an adult man with Graves' hyperthyroidism.

This clonotype was counted many times. The chain uses TRBV29-1 and TRBJ1-2, with D unresolved. CDR3 length: 14 residues. Looked up from germline, CDR1 is SQVTM and CDR2 is ANQGSEA. V gave up 7 bases and J gave up 2 bases, with 17 bases separating them. DNA of the CDR3: TGCAGCGACCGGGGAGAGAGCGCCAACTATGGCTACACCTTC. Amino acids: CSDRGESANYGYTF.

The rearrangement uses TRBV10-3 and TRBJ2-6; D not resolved. CDR1 and CDR2 from the germline V gene are ENHRY and SYGVKD. V shed 1 base and J shed 13 bases, with 5 bases lying between them. CDR3 length: 11 amino acids. CDR3 sequence: CAISELGVLTF. The CDR3 DNA sequence: TGTGCCATCAGTGAGTTGGGTGTCCTGACTTTC.

This clonotype was recorded many times. J is TRBJ1-1 and V is TRBV9; D is unclear. This CDR3 region has 14 residues. Germline loops: CDR1 SGDLS, CDR2 YYNGEE. Trimming pared 0 bases from V and 0 bases from J, leaving 6 bases between. For the CDR3, the DNA is TGTGCCAGCAGCGTAGGACAAGTGAACACTGAAGCTTTCTTT. Its translation is CASSVGQVNTEAFF.

Ten or more counts support this clonotype. V usage is TRBV7-2 and J usage is TRBJ1-2; 8 bases align to TRBD1. The CDR3 loop spans 13 amino acids. Per germline, CDR1 SGHTA and CDR2 FQGNSA. V was clipped by 7 bases and J by 4 bases; unmatched bases: 5. The CDR3 bases are TGTGCCAGCACCCACGGACAGGGCTATGGCTACACCTTC. The encoded protein is CASTHGQGYGYTF.